The 5 T cell receptor beta chains listed next were all sequenced from one sample in a study of T-cell memory formation after mild COVID-19. TCRdb called the 5' RACE reads again in MiXCR, with one record for every CDR3 protein. The top ten hold around 13% of the sample, which has approximately 500,000 distinct CDR3 sequences, around 27% seen once. Specimen: PBMCs or a T cell subset sorted from them (not recorded which). These receptors came from an adult woman who had mild COVID-19 (a few samples of this study predate the infection). Cell type and time point are not known.

In its sample, this clonotype was seen a few times. The genes are TRBV12-3 or TRBV12-4 and TRBJ2-1; tentatively, D is TRBD1 (6 bases). This CDR3 is 14 amino acids long. With 7 bases removed from V and 0 bases from J, the gap between germline ends came to 10 bases. CDR3 amino acids: CASIPRGSYNEQFF. The CDR3 DNA follows: TGTGCCAGCATCCCCAGGGGCTCCTACAATGAGCAGTTCTTC.

This clonotype has more than one count but fewer than ten. This rearrangement joins TRBV20-1 to TRBJ2-7; 10 bases are a match to TRBD2. The CDR3 is 13 residues long. J was trimmed by 4 bases and V by 6 bases; bases with no gene match: 6. Per germline, CDR1 DFQATT and CDR2 SNEGSKA (reference sequence). CDR3 protein: CSAGLAEHYEQYF. The CDR3 DNA reads TGCAGTGCAGGACTAGCGGAACATTACGAGCAGTACTTC.

The CDR3 DNA sequence: TGTGCCAGCAGCTCGCGACTAGATCGGGAGCAGTACTTC. It encodes CASSSRLDREQYF. The chain joins TRBV7-3 to TRBJ2-7; possible D gene TRBD2, 6 bases. The CDR3 sequence is 13 residues long. Germline loops: CDR1 SGHTA, CDR2 FQGTGA. V lost 4 bases and J lost 7, with 14 bases in between.

V is TRBV19 and J is TRBJ2-7; maybe TRBD2 (6 bases). CDR1 is LNHDA and CDR2 is SQIVND in the germline V gene (reference sequence). Trimming removed 6 bases from V and 3 bases from J, with 12 bases in between. This CDR3 has 13 amino acids. In nucleotides, the CDR3 is TGTGCCAGTAGCCGGGACTGGGGCTACGAGCAGTACTTC. Residues: CASSRDWGYEQYF.

This clonotype appeared many times. The V call is TRBV12-3 or TRBV12-4, the J call TRBJ2-3, with 8 positions matching TRBD2. Trimming at V came to 3 bases and at J to 2 bases, leaving 7 bases not matched to a gene. There are 16 residues in the CDR3. The CDR3 is CASSFGGGLPTDTQYF. CDR3 in DNA: TGTGCCAGCAGTTTCGGCGGGGGGCTTCCCACAGATACGCAGTATTTT.